This TCR beta chain was profiled in a study of siplizumab effects on memory and regulatory T cells. Study-level findings and limits: Only a minority of proliferating CD4+ or CD8+ clones had an assignable naive or memory phenotype, with roughly 75-96% lacking one. Naive T cells looked more diverse than memory cells and looked like major alloresponse contributors. Siplizumab caused a significant drop in alloreactive sequences traceable to unstimulated CD4+ memory cells.

Of note for this clone: Antigen unknown.

Per-sample assaying covered about 10^5 TCR templates. Produced via immunoSEQ multiplex PCR; TCRdb's table is partial and in-frame only. The sample carries approximately 100,000 clones, more than 90% recorded once. V shed 2 bases, J shed 6 bases, and the junction held 12 bases outside the gene matches. The germline gives CDR1 MDHEN, CDR2 SYDVKM. This CDR3 comprises 17 residues. This chain connects TRBV28 to TRBJ2-2; 7 bases match TRBD2. Sequencing was performed on CD4+ T cells sorted from blood. The receptor was isolated from a human donor in good health. Some clones in this sample may be carry-over from other donors' samples. The CDR3 protein is CASSLPKLWLAAGELFF. In DNA, the CDR3 is TGTGCCAGCAGTTTACCAAAGCTGTGGCTAGCGGCCGGGGAGCTGTTTTTT.